Listed here are 3 T cell receptor beta chains from one sample, sequenced in a study of T-cell memory formation after mild COVID-19 listed by TCRdb under 2021. The library was made by 5' RACE. Sequencer: Illumina NovaSeq 6000. TCRdb reanalyzed the raw reads on its own, using fastp at Q25 for trimming and MiXCR for clone calling, and kept in-frame beta chains. Identical CDR3 proteins give one entry, which carries the most common genes and DNA. The sample table records some 210,000 distinct CDR3 sequences; roughly 30% of these occur just once. Clones ranked in the top ten supply 9.5% to 12% of the sample. The specimen sequenced was PBMCs or a T cell subset sorted from them (not recorded which). Receptors were obtained from an adult woman who had mild COVID-19 (a few samples of this study predate the infection). The sample titles of this study are shuffled in the database, so cell type and time point are left out; the donor was told from shared clones.

J is TRBJ2-7 and V is TRBV6-6, with 7 bases fitting TRBD1. V lost 0 bases to trimming and J lost 0 bases; unmatched junction nucleotides: 8. This CDR3 has 17 amino acids. Germline CDR1 and CDR2: MNHNY and SVGAGI (reference sequence). CDR3 nucleotide sequence: TGTGCCAGCAGTTACTCCCGGGGACAGCCCCTCTCCTACGAGCAGTACTTC. Amino acids: CASSYSRGQPLSYEQYF.

The chain couples TRBV4-1 to TRBJ2-2; D unclear. CDR1 MGHRA and CDR2 YSYEKL come from the germline V gene. V lost 3 bases, J lost 7 bases, and 6 bases lay in between. The CDR3 has 12 residues. In DNA form, the CDR3 reads TGCGCCAGCAGCCACCTCCTCGGGGAGCTGTTTTTT. Translation gives CASSHLLGELFF.

This clonotype was seen more than once but under ten times. The chain recombines TRBV12-3 or TRBV12-4 with TRBJ2-1; D may match TRBD1 or TRBD2 (5 bases each). The V and J ends lost 2 bases and 7 bases respectively, with 6 bases between them. The CDR3 has 12 residues. CDR3 protein: CASSLWGNEQFF. CDR3 nucleotides: TGTGCCAGCAGTTTATGGGGGAATGAGCAGTTCTTC.